This TCR beta chain was documented in a study of blood T cells in healthy people across ages. Study results and limitations: The diversity estimates, figures obtained from one million T cells, were considered underestimates. There was no known CMV status for donors, so expanded clonotype changes were possibly confounded.

Per germline, CDR1 ENHRY and CDR2 SYGVKD. The CDR3 has 13 residues. V lost 6 bases and J lost 3, with 11 bases in between. Using a J-beta primer mix together with a sample-barcoded 5' primer, a second PCR was run for roughly 6 to 11 cycles. TCRdb ran MiXCR on the 5' RACE reads and lists one entry per CDR3 protein. Counted here are about 1.7 million distinct CDR3 sequences, about 30% occurring once; the ten biggest clones make up more than 6%. Of note for this clonotype: Its antigen remains unidentified.

Peripheral blood samples of 9 to 10 milliliters were drawn from each donor. Material for sequencing was blood. The rearrangement joins TRBV10-3 to TRBJ1-1; tentatively, D is TRBD1 (6 bases). This TCR derives from a woman in her twenties or thirties in good health. The CDR3 reads CAISRQADTEAFF. Here the CDR3 DNA reads TGTGCCATCAGCCGACAGGCCGACACTGAAGCTTTCTTT.